Below are 5 T cell receptor beta chains sequenced from a single sample in a study of cytotoxic CD8 clonotypes in ibrutinib-treated CLL. TCRdb's table, derived via immunoSEQ multiplex PCR, lists solely in-frame clones and lacks some. This sample has about 49,000 clones; roughly 57% occur once, and the top ten carry less than 35%. The source was PBMCs, collected after 12 months of ibrutinib treatment. These receptors were taken from a human donor with chronic lymphocytic leukemia.

The rearrangement links TRBV6-1 to TRBJ1-6; maybe TRBD1 (5 bases). Germline V CDR1 and CDR2: MNHNS, SASEGT. The CDR3 is 13 amino acids. Deletions cut 7 bases from V and 8 bases from J, with 12 bases between. CDR3 protein: CASNAGTDSPLHF. CDR3 sequence (DNA): TGTGCCAGCAACGCAGGGACGGATTCACCCCTCCACTTT.

The V gene is TRBV25-1, the J gene TRBJ1-2; TRBD1 might be the D (5 bases). Trimming pared 6 bases from V and 13 bases from J, leaving 24 bases between. The CDR3 runs to 14 residues. CDR1 and CDR2 from the germline V gene are MGHDK and SYGVNS. CDR3 nucleotide sequence: TGTGCCAGCAGCGAGAACCGGGACGCCGCCAGATTCACCTTC. This sequence encodes CASSENRDAARFTF.

This clone was seen once. V is TRBV2 and J is TRBJ2-2; 7 positions agree with TRBD1. The CDR3 totals 14 residues. V lost 8 bases to trimming and J lost 2 bases; unmatched junction nucleotides: 5. Germline V CDR1 and CDR2: SNHLY, FYNNEI. CDR3: CASVGTANTGELFF. The CDR3 DNA follows: TGTGCCAGCGTAGGGACAGCTAACACCGGGGAGCTGTTTTTT.

V and J are TRBV6-1 and TRBJ1-2; tentative D call: TRBD1 (5 bases). From germline, CDR1 is MNHNS and CDR2 SASEGT. V lost 5 bases to trimming and J lost 8 bases, with 9 bases between them. CDR3 length: 11 residues. The CDR3 bases are TGTGCCAGCAGTAGCCGACAGGGCTACACCTTC. Protein: CASSSRQGYTF.

This clone was counted a few times. J is TRBJ1-2 and V is TRBV28; TRBD1 matches 8 bases. V lost 5 bases to trimming and J lost 3 bases; unmatched junction nucleotides: 8. CDR3 length: 15 amino acids. The V gene's germline CDR1 is MDHEN and CDR2 SYDVKM. The CDR3, as DNA: TGTGCCAGCAGTCCGGGGGACAGGAGTGACTATGGCTACACCTTC. This sequence encodes CASSPGDRSDYGYTF.